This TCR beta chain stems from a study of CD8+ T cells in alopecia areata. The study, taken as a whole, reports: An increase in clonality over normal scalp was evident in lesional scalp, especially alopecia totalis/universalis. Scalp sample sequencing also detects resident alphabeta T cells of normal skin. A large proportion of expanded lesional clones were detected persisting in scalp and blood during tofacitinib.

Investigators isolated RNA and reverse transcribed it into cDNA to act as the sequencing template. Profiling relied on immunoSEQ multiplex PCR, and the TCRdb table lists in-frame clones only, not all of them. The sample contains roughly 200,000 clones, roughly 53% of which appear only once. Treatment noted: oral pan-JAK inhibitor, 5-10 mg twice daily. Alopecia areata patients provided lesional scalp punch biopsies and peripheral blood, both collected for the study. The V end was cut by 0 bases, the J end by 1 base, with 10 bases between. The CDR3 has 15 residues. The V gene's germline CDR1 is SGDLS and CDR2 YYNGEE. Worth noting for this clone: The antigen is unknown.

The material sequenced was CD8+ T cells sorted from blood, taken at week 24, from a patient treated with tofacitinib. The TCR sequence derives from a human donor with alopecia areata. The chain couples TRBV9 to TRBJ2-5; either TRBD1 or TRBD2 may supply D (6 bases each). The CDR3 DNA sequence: TGTGCCAGCAGCGTAGGACGGGGGCTCCAAGAGACCCAGTACTTC. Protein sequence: CASSVGRGLQETQYF.